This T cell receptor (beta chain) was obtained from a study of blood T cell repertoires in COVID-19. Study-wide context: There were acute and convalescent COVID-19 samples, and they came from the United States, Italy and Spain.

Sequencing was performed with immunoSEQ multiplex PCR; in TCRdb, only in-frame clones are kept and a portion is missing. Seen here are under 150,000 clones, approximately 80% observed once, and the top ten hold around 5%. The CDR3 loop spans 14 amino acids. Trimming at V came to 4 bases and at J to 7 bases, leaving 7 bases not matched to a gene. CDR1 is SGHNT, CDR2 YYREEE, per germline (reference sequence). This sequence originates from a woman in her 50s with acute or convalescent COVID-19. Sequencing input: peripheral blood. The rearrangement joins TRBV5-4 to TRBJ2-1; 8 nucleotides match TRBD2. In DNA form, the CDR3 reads TGTGCCAGCAGCCAAGCGGGGGTATTAAATGAGCAGTTCTTC. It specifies CASSQAGVLNEQFF. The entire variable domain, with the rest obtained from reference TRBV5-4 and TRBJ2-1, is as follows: ETGVTQSPTHLIKTRGQQVTLRCSSQSGHNTVSWYQQALGQGPQFIFQYYREEENGRGNFPPRFSGLQFPNYSSELNVNALELDDSALYLCASSQAGVLNEQFFGPGTRLTVL.